A single T cell receptor beta chain is shown here with its context. Produced via immunoSEQ multiplex PCR; TCRdb's table is partial and in-frame only. The repertoire holds 200,000 to 250,000 clones, with approximately 86% as singletons. The sample originates from a study of blood T cell repertoires in COVID-19. V was pared by 0 bases and J by 3 bases, with 7 bases of the junction left unmatched. CDR3 size: 16 residues. In germline, CDR1 is SGHRS, CDR2 YFSETQ. Sequenced sample: peripheral blood. The chain has TRBV5-1 and TRBJ2-7, with 9 bases lining up with TRBD2. This TCR derives from a man younger than 35 with active or convalescent COVID-19. CDR3 sequence: CASSLDDLAGIYEQYF. The CDR3 nucleotides are TGCGCCAGCAGCTTGGATGATCTAGCGGGGATCTACGAGCAGTACTTC.